These T cell receptor beta chains were read from a single sample in a study of T cells in Graves' hyperthyroidism and ophthalmopathy. TCRdb called the multiplex PCR reads again in MiXCR, with one record for every CDR3 protein. The repertoire has around 620,000 distinct CDR3 sequences, approximately 15% of them found once; the top ten carry 7% to 9%. Input material: blood. The receptors here all came from a woman between 18 and 30 years old with Graves' ophthalmopathy. Both conserved end residues are part of each CDR3. D genes are given only for firm matches. Expanded clones are given a class, and other clones once, few, many or no size at all.

clone_size: few; d_call: NA; j_call: TRBJ1-2; v_call: TRBV10-2; cdr3_aa: CASSEWKAAGGRNGYTF; cdr3_nt: TGCGCCAGCAGTGAGTGGAAGGCCGCGGGGGGGAGGAATGGCTACACCTTC
clone_size: many; d_call: TRBD1; j_call: TRBJ2-3; v_call: TRBV6-1; cdr3_aa: CASSPGGRTDTQYF; cdr3_nt: TGTGCCAGCAGTCCAGGGGGCCGTACAGATACGCAGTATTTT
clone_size: many; d_call: NA; j_call: TRBJ1-1; v_call: TRBV2; cdr3_aa: CASSPNRGTEAFF; cdr3_nt: TGTGCCAGCAGTCCTAATCGGGGGACTGAAGCTTTCTTT
clone_size: few; d_call: TRBD1; j_call: TRBJ2-3; v_call: TRBV30; cdr3_aa: CAWSAWDRSNTDTQYF; cdr3_nt: TGTGCCTGGAGTGCCTGGGACAGATCAAACACAGATACGCAGTATTTT
clone_size: many; d_call: TRBD2; j_call: TRBJ2-1; v_call: TRBV2; cdr3_aa: CASKGLNNEQFF; cdr3_nt: TGTGCCAGCAAGGGACTAAACAATGAGCAGTTCTTC
clone_size: NA; d_call: NA; j_call: TRBJ1-2; v_call: TRBV20-1; cdr3_aa: CSAPTLTRANYGYTF; cdr3_nt: TGCAGTGCACCCACCCTAACCAGGGCTAACTATGGCTACACCTTC
clone_size: many; d_call: NA; j_call: TRBJ2-7; v_call: TRBV28; cdr3_aa: CASKIARGLYEQYF; cdr3_nt: TGTGCCAGCAAAATAGCCCGGGGGCTCTACGAGCAGTACTTC
clone_size: few; d_call: TRBD1; j_call: TRBJ2-7; v_call: TRBV19; cdr3_aa: CASSSLGQGYQPSYEQYF; cdr3_nt: TGTGCCAGTAGTAGCCTGGGACAGGGGTACCAACCCTCCTACGAGCAGTACTTC
clone_size: NA; d_call: NA; j_call: TRBJ2-1; v_call: TRBV29-1; cdr3_aa: CSVDRPGGRNEQFF; cdr3_nt: TGCAGCGTTGATCGACCTGGAGGTCGCAATGAGCAGTTCTTC
clone_size: many; d_call: TRBD2; j_call: TRBJ2-7; v_call: TRBV7-2; cdr3_aa: CASSLPPGLWTSGSSLYEQYF; cdr3_nt: TGTGCCAGCAGCTTACCGCCCGGACTTTGGACTAGCGGGAGTTCCCTCTACGAGCAGTACTTC
clone_size: many; d_call: NA; j_call: TRBJ2-7; v_call: TRBV3-1; cdr3_aa: CASSQVWDSSYEQYF; cdr3_nt: TGTGCCAGCAGCCAAGTATGGGACTCCTCCTACGAGCAGTACTTC
clone_size: many; d_call: NA; j_call: TRBJ1-2; v_call: TRBV7-6; cdr3_aa: CASTRDGGEGYTF; cdr3_nt: TGTGCCAGCACCCGAGATGGGGGAGAAGGCTACACCTTC
clone_size: many; d_call: NA; j_call: TRBJ1-6; v_call: TRBV30; cdr3_aa: CAWRREASPLHF; cdr3_nt: TGTGCCTGGAGGAGGGAGGCTTCACCCCTCCACTTT
clone_size: NA; d_call: NA; j_call: TRBJ1-6; v_call: TRBV10-3; cdr3_aa: CAISTDSTNSPLHF; cdr3_nt: TGTGCCATCTCGACGGACTCAACCAATTCACCCCTCCACTTT
clone_size: many; d_call: NA; j_call: TRBJ2-1; v_call: TRBV29-1; cdr3_aa: CSASHRERDLDNSYNEQFF; cdr3_nt: TGCAGCGCCTCACACAGGGAACGGGACTTAGATAACTCCTACAATGAGCAGTTCTTC
clone_size: many; d_call: TRBD1; j_call: TRBJ1-5; v_call: TRBV7-3; cdr3_aa: CASMIIPRDRGNQPQHF; cdr3_nt: TGTGCCAGCATGATAATTCCCCGGGACAGGGGGAATCAGCCCCAGCATTTT
clone_size: many; d_call: TRBD2; j_call: TRBJ2-3; v_call: TRBV4-2; cdr3_aa: CASSPQERESGTQYF; cdr3_nt: TGTGCCAGCAGCCCCCAGGAGCGGGAGTCCGGTACGCAGTATTTT
clone_size: NA; d_call: TRBD2; j_call: TRBJ2-7; v_call: TRBV28; cdr3_aa: CTSSPGLAASHEQYF; cdr3_nt: TGTACCAGCAGTCCCGGACTAGCGGCTTCCCACGAGCAGTACTTC
clone_size: many; d_call: TRBD2; j_call: TRBJ2-5; v_call: TRBV7-6; cdr3_aa: CASSYHPRLAGGGETQYF; cdr3_nt: TGTGCCAGCAGCTACCACCCGAGACTAGCGGGAGGGGGGGAGACCCAGTACTTC
clone_size: many; d_call: NA; j_call: TRBJ2-2; v_call: TRBV2; cdr3_aa: CASTTLEQNTGELFF; cdr3_nt: TGTGCCAGCACCACCCTGGAACAGAACACCGGGGAGCTGTTTTTT
clone_size: many; d_call: NA; j_call: TRBJ1-5; v_call: TRBV28; cdr3_aa: CASSPGTRVSNQPQHF; cdr3_nt: TGTGCCAGCAGCCCCGGGACACGGGTGAGCAATCAGCCCCAGCATTTT
clone_size: few; d_call: NA; j_call: TRBJ1-5; v_call: TRBV20-1; cdr3_aa: CSAREVEEPQPQHF; cdr3_nt: TGCAGTGCTAGAGAAGTAGAGGAACCTCAGCCCCAGCATTTT
clone_size: NA; d_call: NA; j_call: TRBJ1-1; v_call: TRBV6-1; cdr3_aa: CASSRSAVMNTEAFF; cdr3_nt: TGTGCCAGCAGCCGTTCGGCAGTCATGAACACTGAAGCTTTCTTT
clone_size: many; d_call: NA; j_call: TRBJ2-1; v_call: TRBV28; cdr3_aa: CASSFLDLPYNEQFF; cdr3_nt: TGTGCCAGCAGTTTTTTGGATCTTCCCTACAATGAGCAGTTCTTC
clone_size: few; d_call: NA; j_call: TRBJ2-5; v_call: TRBV18; cdr3_aa: CASSPHNF; cdr3_nt: TGTGCCAGCTCACCCCACAACTTC
clone_size: many; d_call: TRBD1; j_call: TRBJ1-2; v_call: TRBV27; cdr3_aa: CASRQGDINGYTF; cdr3_nt: TGTGCCAGCAGACAGGGGGATATCAATGGCTACACCTTC
clone_size: NA; d_call: NA; j_call: TRBJ1-6; v_call: TRBV30; cdr3_aa: CAWSVQGQYNSPLHF; cdr3_nt: TGTGCCTGGAGTGTACAGGGCCAGTATAATTCACCCCTCCACTTT
clone_size: NA; d_call: TRBD2; j_call: TRBJ2-1; v_call: TRBV9; cdr3_aa: CASSPVSGRGYNEQFF; cdr3_nt: TGTGCCAGCAGCCCTGTGAGCGGGAGGGGGTACAATGAGCAGTTCTTC
clone_size: many; d_call: TRBD2; j_call: TRBJ2-7; v_call: TRBV5-1; cdr3_aa: CASSLAGGAGEQYF; cdr3_nt: TGCGCCAGCAGCCTCGCGGGGGGCGCCGGGGAGCAGTACTTC
clone_size: NA; d_call: NA; j_call: TRBJ1-1; v_call: TRBV2; cdr3_aa: CAWGGTENTEAFF; cdr3_nt: TGTGCCTGGGGGGGGACGGAGAACACTGAAGCTTTCTTT
clone_size: many; d_call: TRBD1; j_call: TRBJ1-2; v_call: TRBV10-3; cdr3_aa: CAISELRTGGDLYGYTF; cdr3_nt: TGTGCCATCAGTGAGTTAAGGACAGGGGGCGACCTCTATGGCTACACCTTC
clone_size: NA; d_call: NA; j_call: TRBJ1-2; v_call: TRBV6-5; cdr3_aa: CASSYNLGQRYTF; cdr3_nt: TGTGCCAGCAGTTACAATCTCGGACAGCGCTACACCTTC
clone_size: many; d_call: NA; j_call: TRBJ1-5; v_call: TRBV30; cdr3_aa: CAWSLPGGNQPQHF; cdr3_nt: TGTGCCTGGAGTCTCCCGGGGGGCAATCAGCCCCAGCATTTT
clone_size: NA; d_call: NA; j_call: TRBJ1-1; v_call: TRBV7-3; cdr3_aa: CASSLTGEAGPSTEAFF; cdr3_nt: TGTGCCAGCAGCTTAACGGGTGAGGCAGGGCCTAGCACTGAAGCTTTCTTT
clone_size: many; d_call: TRBD2; j_call: TRBJ2-3; v_call: TRBV28; cdr3_aa: CASSLCVIAGTDTQYF; cdr3_nt: TGTGCCAGCAGTTTATGCGTGATAGCGGGGACAGATACGCAGTATTTT
clone_size: NA; d_call: TRBD2; j_call: TRBJ2-2; v_call: TRBV7-9; cdr3_aa: CASTSGPQGTGELFF; cdr3_nt: TGTGCCAGCACTAGCGGGCCCCAAGGCACCGGGGAGCTGTTTTTT
clone_size: few; d_call: TRBD1; j_call: TRBJ2-2; v_call: TRBV4-1; cdr3_aa: CASSQGQGGAGELFF; cdr3_nt: TGCGCCAGCAGCCAGGGACAGGGGGGTGCCGGGGAGCTGTTTTTT
clone_size: many; d_call: NA; j_call: TRBJ1-2; v_call: TRBV20-1; cdr3_aa: CSAKVGSNYGYTF; cdr3_nt: TGCAGTGCTAAAGTGGGCAGCAACTATGGCTACACCTTC
clone_size: NA; d_call: TRBD1; j_call: TRBJ2-7; v_call: TRBV28; cdr3_aa: CASRTLGTGQGYEQYF; cdr3_nt: TGTGCCAGCAGAACCCTCGGGACAGGTCAAGGATACGAGCAGTACTTC
clone_size: many; d_call: NA; j_call: TRBJ2-7; v_call: TRBV27; cdr3_aa: CASSLSSPLSYEQYF; cdr3_nt: TGTGCCAGCAGTTTATCGAGCCCCCTCTCCTACGAGCAGTACTTC
clone_size: many; d_call: NA; j_call: TRBJ2-7; v_call: TRBV6-6; cdr3_aa: CASSYSRNSYEQYF; cdr3_nt: TGTGCCAGCAGTTACAGTAGGAACTCCTACGAGCAGTACTTC